The sample holds a few counts of the clone carrying this T cell receptor beta chain. Antigen specificity is unknown. This sample was included in a study of T cell repertoires in cytomegalovirus infection. About the research overall: Public TCR beta signature analysis indicated the presence of both CMV infection and matching HLA type. Overall study findings and caveats: Carriers of CMV and the relevant HLA type were discriminated by public TCR beta frequency. In two of eight donors, the top clonotype was HLA-C-restricted CMV-specific.

The germline gives CDR1 DFQATT, CDR2 SNEGSKA (reference sequence). The length of the CDR3 is 14 residues. The ends lost 3 bases at V and 3 bases at J; junction bases unmatched: 4. TCRdb redid the calling of the reads with MiXCR, one entry per CDR3 protein. The data contain 80,000 to 130,000 distinct CDR3 sequences, about 22% of them singletons. Sequenced sample: CD8+ T cells from PBMCs. This sequence originates from a human donor in good health (CMV status not recorded). Some clones in this sample may be carry-over from other donors' samples. The V gene is TRBV20-1, the J gene TRBJ2-5; 10 bases are shared with TRBD2. The CDR3 loop reads CSARETSGEETQYF. For the CDR3, the DNA is TGCAGTGCTAGGGAAACTAGCGGGGAAGAGACCCAGTACTTC.